A selection of T cell receptor beta chains follows, all from one sample in a study of cytomegalovirus exposure and HLA in healthy donors. Clones were sequenced by immunoSEQ multiplex PCR, and TCRdb holds only the in-frame ones, with some missing. The repertoire holds under 130,000 clones, with 70% to 90% as singletons. Sequencing input: PBMCs. The receptors shown here come from a woman between 18 and 29 years old in good health and CMV-seropositive. CDR3s include the opening cysteine and the closing phenylalanine or tryptophan. A D gene is named only where the DNA matches it firmly. Part of the rows lack a size; the others show once, few, many or a class for expanded clones.

v_gene: TRBV9; abundance: -; j_gene: TRBJ1-3; d_gene: -; CDR3aa: CASSPPGNSGNTIYF; CDR3nt: TGTGCCAGCAGCCCCCCGGGAAACTCTGGAAACACCATATATTTT
v_gene: TRBV6-6; abundance: -; j_gene: TRBJ2-4; d_gene: TRBD1; CDR3aa: CASSPGDRLAKNIQYF; CDR3nt: TGTGCCAGCAGTCCTGGGGACAGACTAGCCAAAAACATTCAGTACTTC
v_gene: TRBV29-1; abundance: -; j_gene: TRBJ2-7; d_gene: TRBD1; CDR3aa: CSVETIESGQYYEQYF; CDR3nt: TGCAGCGTTGAGACGATTGAGTCGGGACAGTACTACGAGCAGTACTTC
v_gene: TRBV13; abundance: -; j_gene: TRBJ2-2; d_gene: -; CDR3aa: CASSPRTRAAGFGELFF; CDR3nt: TGTGCCAGCAGCCCCCGCACCCGAGCAGCGGGTTTCGGGGAGCTGTTTTTT
v_gene: TRBV9; abundance: -; j_gene: TRBJ2-5; d_gene: TRBD2; CDR3aa: CASSAGTSGGEETQYF; CDR3nt: TGTGCCAGCAGCGCCGGGACTAGCGGGGGTGAAGAGACCCAGTACTTC
v_gene: TRBV5-8; abundance: -; j_gene: TRBJ1-5; d_gene: -; CDR3aa: CASSPLWPQHF; CDR3nt: TGTGCCAGCAGCCCCCTATGGCCCCAGCATTTT
v_gene: TRBV30; abundance: -; j_gene: TRBJ1-1; d_gene: -; CDR3aa: CAWISKGDTEAFF; CDR3nt: TGTGCCTGGATCTCTAAAGGGGACACTGAAGCTTTCTTT
v_gene: TRBV18; abundance: -; j_gene: TRBJ2-7; d_gene: TRBD2; CDR3aa: CASSPRGGAPHEQYF; CDR3nt: TGTGCCAGCTCACCACGCGGGGGGGCCCCGCACGAGCAGTACTTC
v_gene: TRBV19; abundance: -; j_gene: TRBJ2-7; d_gene: -; CDR3aa: CATTPTGLDEQYF; CDR3nt: TGTGCCACCACCCCGACAGGACTGGACGAGCAGTACTTC
v_gene: TRBV18; abundance: -; j_gene: TRBJ1-4; d_gene: -; CDR3aa: CASSQLTAFNEKLFF; CDR3nt: TGTGCCAGCTCACAGTTGACAGCTTTCAATGAAAAACTGTTTTTT
v_gene: TRBV28; abundance: -; j_gene: TRBJ1-1; d_gene: -; CDR3aa: CASSLDMNTEAFF; CDR3nt: TGTGCCAGCAGTTTAGACATGAACACTGAAGCTTTCTTT
v_gene: TRBV19; abundance: few; j_gene: TRBJ2-7; d_gene: -; CDR3aa: CASSIGPTYEQYF; CDR3nt: TGTGCCAGTAGTATAGGGCCGACCTACGAGCAGTACTTC
v_gene: TRBV2; abundance: -; j_gene: TRBJ1-6; d_gene: -; CDR3aa: CASSEIGVRNSPLHF; CDR3nt: TGTGCCAGCAGTGAGATAGGGGTTCGAAATTCACCCCTCCACTTT
v_gene: TRBV9; abundance: -; j_gene: TRBJ2-3; d_gene: -; CDR3aa: CASSVGNKRVDTQYF; CDR3nt: TGTGCCAGCAGCGTAGGGAACAAGAGGGTCGATACGCAGTATTTT
v_gene: TRBV5-6; abundance: -; j_gene: TRBJ2-1; d_gene: -; CDR3aa: CASSFRLSGDNEQFF; CDR3nt: TGTGCCAGCAGCTTTCGACTGTCGGGGGACAATGAGCAGTTCTTC
v_gene: TRBV15; abundance: -; j_gene: TRBJ2-7; d_gene: TRBD2; CDR3aa: CATRPSGGDLEQYF; CDR3nt: TGTGCCACCAGACCTAGCGGGGGTGATCTCGAGCAGTACTTC
v_gene: TRBV5-6; abundance: -; j_gene: TRBJ1-2; d_gene: -; CDR3aa: CASLGGVDGYTF; CDR3nt: TGTGCCAGTCTAGGAGGGGTCGATGGCTACACCTTC
v_gene: TRBV28; abundance: -; j_gene: TRBJ2-2; d_gene: TRBD2; CDR3aa: CASRPRTSGRAGELFF; CDR3nt: TGTGCCAGCAGGCCCCGGACTAGCGGGAGGGCCGGGGAGCTGTTTTTT
v_gene: TRBV6-1; abundance: -; j_gene: TRBJ2-7; d_gene: -; CDR3aa: CASISTTSYEQYF; CDR3nt: TGTGCCAGCATTTCGACAACCTCCTACGAGCAGTACTTC
v_gene: TRBV28; abundance: -; j_gene: TRBJ2-3; d_gene: TRBD1; CDR3aa: CASSPRTGGFTDTQYF; CDR3nt: TGTGCCAGCAGCCCCCGGACAGGGGGTTTCACAGATACGCAGTATTTT
v_gene: TRBV7-9; abundance: -; j_gene: TRBJ2-7; d_gene: TRBD1; CDR3aa: CASSPLGQAEGQYF; CDR3nt: TGTGCCAGCAGCCCTCTCGGACAGGCTGAGGGGCAGTACTTC
v_gene: TRBV7-2; abundance: -; j_gene: TRBJ1-2; d_gene: TRBD1; CDR3aa: CASSLGGTENYGYTF; CDR3nt: TGTGCCAGCAGCTTAGGGGGGACAGAGAACTATGGCTACACCTTC
v_gene: TRBV11-2; abundance: -; j_gene: TRBJ2-1; d_gene: TRBD2; CDR3aa: CASSLDPGTRYNNEQFF; CDR3nt: TGTGCCAGCAGCTTAGATCCCGGGACTAGGTATAACAATGAGCAGTTCTTC
v_gene: TRBV19; abundance: -; j_gene: TRBJ2-6; d_gene: TRBD2; CDR3aa: CASSTSGRGRSGANVLTF; CDR3nt: TGTGCCAGTAGTACTAGCGGGAGGGGTAGGTCTGGGGCCAACGTCCTGACTTTC
v_gene: TRBV18; abundance: -; j_gene: TRBJ2-3; d_gene: -; CDR3aa: CASSPRRGRGITDTQYF; CDR3nt: TGTGCCAGCTCACCGAGGAGAGGCAGGGGAATCACAGATACGCAGTATTTT
v_gene: TRBV7-9; abundance: -; j_gene: TRBJ1-1; d_gene: -; CDR3aa: CASSNEDKMNTEAFF; CDR3nt: TGTGCCAGCAGCAACGAAGACAAGATGAACACTGAAGCTTTCTTT